These 2 T cell receptor beta chains came from one sample sequenced in a study of CDR3 diversity in severe acne. TCRdb recomputed calls from the PCR reads with MiXCR, one row per CDR3 protein. The sample yields about 97,000 distinct CDR3 sequences, 51% seen once. The sample comprised blood. These receptors came from a male donor with acne.

This clonotype is medium-sized within its sample. J is TRBJ1-3 and V is TRBV7-9, with 7 bases identical to TRBD1. Per germline, CDR1 SEHNR and CDR2 FQNEAQ (reference sequence). CDR3 length: 15 amino acids. J gave up 4 bases and V 4 bases, and 7 bases lay outside the gene matches. For the CDR3, the DNA is TGTGCCAGCAGCTCGTACAGGGGTGCAGGAAACACCATATATTTT. Amino acid sequence: CASSSYRGAGNTIYF.

This clonotype was seen at least ten times. The chain uses TRBV2 and TRBJ2-3; 8 positions match TRBD1. Germline CDR1 SNHLY, CDR2 FYNNEI. The CDR3 has 15 residues. V lost 4 bases, J lost 2 bases, and 5 bases stayed unmatched. CDR3 sequence (DNA): TGTGCCAGCAGTGGGACAGGGAGTTCCACAGATACGCAGTATTTT. Protein: CASSGTGSSTDTQYF.